The clone carrying this T cell receptor beta chain was observed a handful of times. The antigen is undetermined. The entry originates in a study of immune evolution from preneoplasia to lung adenocarcinoma. Whole-study results and caveats: Clonality was highest in normal lung, lower in later-stage lesions apparently. Top clone share appeared to fall from AAH through AIS, MIA, adenocarcinoma.

Some clones are missing from TCRdb's copy, which holds only in-frame ones; the method was immunoSEQ multiplex PCR. The sample holds about 5,500 clones; about two thirds are singletons and the top ten take about 21%. Two lung cancer pathologists independently confirmed each histologic diagnosis. Germline loops: CDR1 LNHDA, CDR2 SQIVND (reference sequence). The CDR3 is 15 amino acids. Trimming pared 5 bases from V and 3 bases from J, leaving 15 bases between. Sequenced sample: FFPE adjacent normal lung tissue. The clonotype was recovered from a person at least 80 years old with lung adenocarcinoma. The rearrangement links TRBV19 to TRBJ2-3; TRBD1 might be the D (7 bases). The CDR3 coding sequence is TGTGCCAGTAGTGCGGGACAGCCTGCAACAGATACGCAGTATTTT. Its protein product is CASSAGQPATDTQYF. Filled out from reference TRBV19 and TRBJ2-3, the complete variable domain reads DGGITQSPKYLFRKEGQNVTLSCEQNLNHDAMYWYRQDPGQGLRLIYYSQIVNDFQKGDIAEGYSVSREKKESFPLTVTSAQKNPTAFYLCASSAGQPATDTQYFGPGTRLTVL.